This T cell receptor (beta chain) came from a study of blood T cell repertoires in COVID-19. The wider study: The analysed material was cDNA or gDNA that came from T cells, B-cell-depleted T cells, or PBMCs.

Per the original data handling: How many nucleated cells were present was estimated from reference gene primer amplification. Clones were read by immunoSEQ multiplex PCR, and TCRdb kept only the in-frame ones, dropping some. The DNA gave D and trimming, while V, J and clone size come from that table. This sample has some 120,000 clones, with less than 95% found just once. The V end lost 5 bases, the J end lost 0 bases, and 16 bases lay between the germline ends. CDR1 is SGHVS, CDR2 FNYEAQ, per germline. The CDR3 runs 16 residues. This rearrangement joins TRBV7-6 to TRBJ1-1, with D perhaps matching TRBD1 (5 bases). Sequenced input: peripheral blood. The clonotype comes from a human donor with active COVID-19. The donor label of this sample is uncertain. The chain's CDR3 is CASSPDLGGVNTEAFF. CDR3 nucleotide sequence: TGTGCCAGCAGCCCGGACCTGGGGGGAGTGAACACTGAAGCTTTCTTT.